The 23 T cell receptor beta chains presented below share a single source sample, sequenced in a study of T and B cells in COVID-19 patients. TRB was amplified from approximately 250-480 ng of blood genomic DNA. TRB rearrangements were amplified by multiplex PCR with BIOMED2 TRB-A/B primers. Using its own MiXCR run on the multiplex PCR reads, TCRdb lists one record per CDR3 protein. There are about 14,000 distinct CDR3 sequences in the sample; roughly 29% occur only once, and about 1.2% lies in the top ten. Sequenced: blood. These receptors came from a human donor who had recovered from COVID-19.

This clonotype is termed medium-sized. This chain uses TRBV29-1 with TRBJ1-3; D is possibly TRBD1 (6 bases). This CDR3 contains 14 residues. V was shortened by 4 bases and J by 0 bases, with 10 bases between the two germline ends. CDR1 and CDR2 (germline): SQVTM, ANQGSEA. CDR3 sequence reads: CSVGGASSGNTIYF. The CDR3 nucleotides read TGCAGCGTTGGGGGGGCCTCCTCTGGAAACACCATATATTTT.

The sample holds a few counts of this clonotype. J is TRBJ1-5 and V is TRBV27; unclear D gene. Germline values: CDR1 MNHEY, CDR2 SMNVEV (reference sequence). The CDR3 sequence is 12 residues long. V was trimmed by 3 bases and J by 9 bases, leaving 9 bases between them. CDR3 bases: TGTGCCAGCAGTTTTCCGAACGGGCCCCAGCATTTT. This gives the protein CASSFPNGPQHF.

This clonotype was recorded a few times. V and J are TRBV6-6 and TRBJ2-5, with D tentatively TRBD1 or TRBD2 (5 bases each). Germline V gene data show CDR1 as MNHNY and CDR2 as SVGAGI (reference sequence). The CDR3 spans 11 residues. Trimming stripped 8 bases from V and 5 bases from J, with 9 bases between. In DNA form, the CDR3 reads TGTGCCAGCGCCAGGGAGGAGACCCAGTACTTC. This encodes CASAREETQYF.

By proportion, this clonotype is medium-sized (0.01 to 0.1%). The chain couples TRBV12-3 or TRBV12-4 to TRBJ2-1; 9 bases line up with TRBD2. CDR3 length: 14 amino acids. V shed 7 bases and J 8 bases; nucleotides not matched to a gene: 9. DNA of the CDR3: TGTGCCAGCAACCCGGGACTAGCCTCCGATGAGCAGTTCTTC. Amino acids: CASNPGLASDEQFF.

This clonotype is labeled medium-sized. The rearrangement uses TRBV27 and TRBJ2-2, with D unresolved. In germline, CDR1 is MNHEY, CDR2 SMNVEV (reference sequence). This CDR3 is built from 12 residues. Trimming took off 3 bases at V and 7 bases at J, with 6 bases between the two ends. CDR3 nucleotide sequence: TGTGCCAGCAGTTTTCCTGGCGGGGAGCTGTTTTTT. Translated, it gives CASSFPGGELFF.

This rearrangement joins TRBV18 to TRBJ1-3, with D possibly matching TRBD1 (6 bases). V was cut by 3 bases and J by 0 bases, with 15 bases left in between. The length of the CDR3 is 17 residues. CDR1 is KGHSH and CDR2 is LQKENI in the germline V gene. The CDR3 sequence: CASSPLQGTFSGNTIYF. CDR3 DNA sequence: TGTGCCAGCTCACCCTTACAGGGTACTTTCTCTGGAAACACCATATATTTT. Supplemented by reference TRBV18 and TRBJ1-3, the full variable domain reads NAGVMQNPRHLVRRRGQEARLRCSPMKGHSHVYWYRQLPEEGLKFMVYLQKENIIDESGMPKERFSAEFPKEGPSILRIQQVVRGDSAAYFCASSPLQGTFSGNTIYFGEGSWLTVV.

This clonotype has more than one count but fewer than ten. V and J are TRBV30 and TRBJ1-5; 7 positions agree with TRBD1. Germline V lookup: CDR1 GTSNPN, CDR2 SVGIG (reference sequence). V was clipped by 1 base and J by 0 bases; unmatched bases: 6. This CDR3 has 16 amino acids. Here the CDR3 reads CAWSGDRIYSNQPQHF. CDR3 in DNA: TGTGCCTGGAGTGGGGACAGAATTTATAGCAATCAGCCCCAGCATTTT.

The CDR3 DNA sequence: TGTGCCAGCAGTTACGGACAGGGGCCTAACTATGGCTACACCTTC. Its protein product is CASSYGQGPNYGYTF. The chain recombines TRBV6-5 with TRBJ1-2, with TRBD1 matching 9 bases. CDR1 MNHEY and CDR2 SVGAGI come from the germline V gene. This CDR3 spans 15 amino acids. The V segment lost 2 bases and the J segment 0 bases; nucleotides outside the gene matches: 1.

By proportion, this clonotype is medium-sized. V and J are TRBV11-3 and TRBJ2-1; D is uncertain. CDR3 size: 13 residues. The germline gives CDR1 SGHNT, CDR2 YENEEA. Trimming left V 5 bases short and J 7 bases short, with 12 bases between. CDR3 DNA: TGTGCCAGCAGCCCCCCGAGGCGGAATGAGCAGTTCTTC. It translates to CASSPPRRNEQFF.

CDR3 residues: CASSRLAGARADTQYF. The CDR3 DNA reads TGTGCCAGTAGTAGACTAGCGGGAGCGCGGGCAGATACGCAGTATTTT. The chain links TRBV19 to TRBJ2-3, with 12 bases aligning to TRBD2. Germline CDR1 is LNHDA and CDR2 is SQIVND (reference sequence). V gave up 4 bases and J gave up 4 bases; unmatched junction bases: 6. CDR3 size: 16 residues.

This clonotype appeared a few times. The chain combines TRBV12-3 or TRBV12-4 with TRBJ1-5; D is unresolved. The CDR3 runs 11 residues. The V end lost 1 base, the J end lost 7 bases, and 2 bases lay between the germline ends. CDR3 DNA sequence: TGTGCCAGCAGTTTAGGCCAGCCCCAGCATTTT. Protein product: CASSLGQPQHF.

Remarks on this clonotype: This may be a read error: a much more frequent sequence differs by one nucleotide. The chain has TRBV6-2 or TRBV6-3 and TRBJ2-2; no reliable D call. CDR3 length equals 15 residues. V lost 8 bases and J 4 bases, leaving 17 bases between the germline ends. Germline assignment: CDR1 MNHEY and CDR2 SVGEGT. The CDR3 coding sequence is TGTGCCAGCTGCAAAGGGCTAACCGGCACCGGGGAGCTGTTTTTT. Encoded protein: CASCKGLTGTGELFF.

The chain joins TRBV30 to TRBJ1-2, with TRBD1 identical over 7 bases. Germline lookup yields CDR1 GTSNPN and CDR2 SVGIG (reference sequence). J lost 4 bases, V lost 3 bases, and 8 bases had no gene match. The CDR3 contains 14 residues. CDR3 loop: CAWRTQGILYGYTF. The CDR3 DNA is TGTGCCTGGAGGACACAGGGGATCCTCTATGGCTACACCTTC.

At least ten counts were recorded for this clonotype. V gene TRBV6-5 combines with J gene TRBJ2-5, with D perhaps matching TRBD1 or TRBD2 (5 bases each). Germline loops: CDR1 MNHEY, CDR2 SVGAGI. The CDR3 covers 12 residues. With 8 bases removed from V and 5 bases from J, the gap between germline ends came to 12 bases. DNA for the CDR3: TGTGCCAGCGGTCTGGGACGGGAGACCCAGTACTTC. It specifies CASGLGRETQYF.

This clonotype was picked up many times. The J gene is TRBJ1-3, the V gene TRBV19; perhaps TRBD1 as D (5 bases). The CDR3 length is 15 residues. V was pared by 4 bases and J by 4 bases, with 14 bases between. Germline V gene sequence: CDR1 LNHDA, CDR2 SQIVND (reference sequence). This chain's CDR3 is CASSRGPSSGNTIYF. The DNA for the CDR3 is TGTGCCAGTAGTAGGGGACCCAGCTCCGGAAACACCATATATTTT.

This clonotype was seen only a few times. J is TRBJ1-6 and V is TRBV27; 11 positions agree with TRBD1. Per germline, CDR1 MNHEY and CDR2 SMNVEV (reference sequence). The CDR3 runs to 17 residues. Losses at the gene ends were 2 bases for V and 9 bases for J; bases not matched to a gene: 9. The CDR3 nucleotides read TGTGCCAGCAGTTTACGCCCTCCGGGACAGGGGGTTTCACCCCTCCACTTT. This sequence encodes CASSLRPPGQGVSPLHF.

This clonotype was seen more than once but under ten times. The chain uses TRBV19 and TRBJ1-5; D remains unclear. Trimming left V 0 bases short and J 3 bases short, with 12 bases between. Germline V gene sequence: CDR1 LNHDA, CDR2 SQIVND (reference sequence). The CDR3 totals 16 residues. The CDR3 is CASSIDRGRTNQPQHF. Here the CDR3 DNA reads TGTGCCAGTAGTATAGACCGCGGACGGACCAATCAGCCCCAGCATTTT.

The J gene is TRBJ2-3, the V gene TRBV4-3; D is undetermined. Germline V lookup: CDR1 LGHNA, CDR2 YSLEER. The CDR3 covers 13 residues. Trimming removed 0 bases from V and 4 bases from J, with 5 bases in between. The CDR3 DNA reads as TGCGCCAGCAGCCAAGATCTGGCAGATACGCAGTATTTT. This codes for CASSQDLADTQYF.

Comments on this clonotype: Just one base apart from a much larger clone, this may be a read error. The chain combines TRBV6-1 with TRBJ2-1, with D perhaps matching TRBD2 (7 bases). The germline V and J ends were trimmed by 8 bases and 6 bases, with 29 bases remaining between them. Germline V lookup: CDR1 MNHNS, CDR2 SASEGT. The CDR3 sequence is 18 residues long. DNA for the CDR3: TGTGCCAGCCGGAGGCTGGCCTATCGGCGGGGGACAAGCAATGAGCAGTTCTTC. It yields the protein CASRRLAYRRGTSNEQFF.

The V gene is TRBV6-6, the J gene TRBJ1-2, with D unresolved. The V end was cut by 4 bases, the J end by 8 bases, with 11 bases between. Germline CDR1 reads MNHNY; CDR2 reads SVGAGI (reference sequence). The length of the CDR3 is 12 residues. Here the CDR3 reads CASSSSLVGYTF. The CDR3 DNA reads as TGTGCCAGCAGTTCGAGTTTAGTGGGCTACACCTTC.

The J gene is TRBJ1-6, the V gene TRBV6-5; D call uncertain. In germline, CDR1 is MNHEY, CDR2 SVGAGI. The V end was cut by 5 bases, the J end by 4 bases, with 24 bases between. This CDR3 region has 19 residues. CDR3 region: CASSQDTVQARGYNSPLHF. CDR3 coding DNA: TGTGCCAGCAGTCAAGACACGGTTCAGGCTCGAGGTTATAATTCACCCCTCCACTTT.

This clonotype was found a few times. For the CDR3, the DNA is TGTGCCAGCTCACCACGGACAGTCTATGGCTACACCTTC. Amino acids: CASSPRTVYGYTF. This chain connects TRBV18 to TRBJ1-2; TRBD1 might be the D (6 bases). V was trimmed by 1 base and J by 4 bases, leaving 7 bases between them. Germline CDR1 reads KGHSH; CDR2 reads LQKENI. The CDR3 sequence is 13 residues long.

This clonotype was seen ten or more times. The chain has TRBV5-6 and TRBJ2-3; 7 positions agree with TRBD1. The V segment lost 1 base and the J segment 3 bases; nucleotides outside the gene matches: 8. The CDR3 totals 16 residues. Germline V gives CDR1 SGHDT, CDR2 YYEEEE. In DNA, the CDR3 is TGTGCCAGCAGCTTGAGAGGGGGCAAGGGGACAGATACGCAGTATTTT. Protein product: CASSLRGGKGTDTQYF.